The T cell receptor beta chain under discussion was sequenced for a study of shared clonotypes between healthy human individuals. The repertoire was sequenced with immunoSEQ multiplex PCR; TCRdb's copy has only in-frame clones and lacks some. The sample gives some 95,000 clones, over 60% of which show up once; around half is in the top ten. Study results and limitations: When naive CD4 clonotypes were compared across several donors, 5% to 5.5% were shared.

This CDR3 spans 15 amino acids. After removal of 0 bases from V and 5 bases from J, the junction contained 7 bases not matched to a gene. In germline, CDR1 is SGHNT, CDR2 YYREEE (reference sequence). On this clone itself: No antigen is known for it.

This TCR was sampled from a man aged 25 to 40 in good health. The sequenced sample was memory CD8+ T cells sorted from blood. Noted subset: CD45RO+ cells pooled with CCR7-negative TemRA cells. The chain uses TRBV5-4 and TRBJ2-5; 7 bases agree with TRBD2. CDR3 coding DNA: TGTGCCAGCAGCTTGGACAGGACTAGTATGGAGACCCAGTACTTC. Protein product: CASSLDRTSMETQYF.